This entry describes one T cell receptor (beta chain). The J segment lost 2 bases and the V segment lost 5 bases, leaving 6 bases of the junction unmatched. Germline V CDR1 and CDR2: SGHVS, FNYEAQ. This CDR3 contains 15 residues. As processed by the authors: It was from reference gene primer amplification that nucleated cell counts were estimated. Using immunoSEQ multiplex PCR, the repertoire was profiled, and TCRdb retains in-frame clones only, with some absent. V, J and clone size reflect that table, while D and trimming were determined from the DNA. The data show 140,000 to 150,000 clones, around four fifths seen once. The entry originates in a study of blood T cell repertoires in COVID-19. Study details: Some COVID-19 samples were acute and others convalescent; all came from the United States, Italy and Spain. T cells, B-cell-depleted T cells, or PBMCs supplied cDNA or gDNA.

The specimen sequenced was peripheral blood. This chain joins TRBV7-6 and TRBJ1-3, with 7 bases matching TRBD1. The receptor was derived from a human donor in a cohort sampled during active COVID-19. The CDR3 loop is CASSPQQGTGNTIYF. CDR3 DNA sequence: TGTGCCAGCAGCCCCCAACAGGGGACTGGAAACACCATATATTTT.